The clone carrying this T cell receptor (beta chain) was detected a few times. Its antigen remains unidentified. The ends were cut back, 6 bases at V and 0 bases at J, with 11 bases in the middle. Germline V lookup: CDR1 SNHLY, CDR2 FYNNEI. The CDR3 is made up of 14 amino acids. The source of the sample is a study of beta chain features in type 1 diabetes. Expressed TCRB transcripts were sequenced because the isolated RNA had all been reverse transcribed beforehand. About 4 million reads per sample were averaged for naive, central memory and regulatory samples. TCRdb's copy holds only in-frame clones and misses some; the assay was immunoSEQ multiplex PCR. The sample has hundreds of thousands of clones, around 15% seen once. Study observations and caveats: Any HLA effect on TCRB rearrangement was left unresolved by small sub-analyses. Type 1 diabetes patients had VDJ junctions that carried fewer insertions and more deletions. A moderate, significant TCRB CDR3 shortening appeared in type 1 diabetes across four CD4+ subsets.

CD45RO/CCR7/CD25/CD127/CD95/CD27 sorting isolated CD4+ naive, central memory, regulatory and stem cell-like memory cells. The V gene is TRBV2, the J gene TRBJ1-2; D not certain. The TCR sequence derives from a man younger than 30 with type 1 diabetes. Sequenced: naive CD4+ T cells from blood. The CDR3, as DNA: TGTGCCAGCAGATTCGGCACTACTAACTATGGCTACACCTTC. This codes for CASRFGTTNYGYTF.